The entry that follows covers one T cell receptor (beta chain) sequence. Its antigen is still unknown. The CDR3 covers 15 residues. CDR1 and CDR2 from the germline V gene are SEHNR and FQNEAQ (reference sequence). V was clipped by 1 base and J by 2 bases, with 9 bases between them. The sample is drawn from a study of shared clonotypes between healthy human individuals. Method: immunoSEQ multiplex PCR; TCRdb's copy keeps in-frame clones and lacks some. The sample has under 150,000 clones, around 73% seen once. Broader study findings: The study's rarefaction showed incomplete sorted-subset sequencing despite large depth. Naive CD4 clonotypes overlapped across several donors at around 4.8%.

Material for sequencing was memory CD8+ T cells sorted from blood. The subset was: CD45RO+ cells pooled with CCR7-negative TemRA cells. The chain is built from TRBV7-9 and TRBJ1-3; D remains ambiguous. This TCR was sampled from a woman between 25 and 40 years old in good health. The CDR3 sequence is CASSLVGLAGNTIYF. For the CDR3, the DNA is TGTGCCAGCAGCTTAGTTGGGTTAGCTGGAAACACCATATATTTT.